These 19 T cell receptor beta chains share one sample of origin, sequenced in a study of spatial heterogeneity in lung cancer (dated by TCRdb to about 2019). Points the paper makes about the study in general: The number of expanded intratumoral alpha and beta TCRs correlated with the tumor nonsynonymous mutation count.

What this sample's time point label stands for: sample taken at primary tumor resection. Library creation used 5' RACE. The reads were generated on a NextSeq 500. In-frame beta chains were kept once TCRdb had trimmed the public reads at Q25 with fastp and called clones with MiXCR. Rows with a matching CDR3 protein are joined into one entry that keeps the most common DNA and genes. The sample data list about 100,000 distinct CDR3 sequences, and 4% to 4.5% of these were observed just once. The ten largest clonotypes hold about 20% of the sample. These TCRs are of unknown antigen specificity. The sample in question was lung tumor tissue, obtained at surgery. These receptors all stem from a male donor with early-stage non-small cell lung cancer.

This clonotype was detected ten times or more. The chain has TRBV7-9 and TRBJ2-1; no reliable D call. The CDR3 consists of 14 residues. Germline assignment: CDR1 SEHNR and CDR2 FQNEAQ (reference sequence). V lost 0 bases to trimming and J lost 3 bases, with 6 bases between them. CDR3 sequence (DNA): TGTGCCAGCAGCTTAGCGGGAATCTACAATGAGCAGTTCTTC. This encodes CASSLAGIYNEQFF.

The CDR3 reads CASSSGTKSHYEQYF. CDR3 nucleotide sequence: TGTGCCAGCAGTTCTGGGACTAAAAGTCACTACGAGCAGTACTTC. The chain carries TRBV28 and TRBJ2-7; 7 bases are shared with TRBD2. V was pared by 4 bases and J by 3 bases, with 9 bases of the junction left unmatched. The CDR3 has 15 amino acids. Germline assignment: CDR1 MDHEN and CDR2 SYDVKM.

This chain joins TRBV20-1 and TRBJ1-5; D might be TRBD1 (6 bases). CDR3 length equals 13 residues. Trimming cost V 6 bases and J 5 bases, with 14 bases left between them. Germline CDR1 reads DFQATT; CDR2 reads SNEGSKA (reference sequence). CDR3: CSAKQGGDQPQHF. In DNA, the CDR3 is TGCAGTGCGAAACAGGGAGGCGATCAGCCCCAGCATTTT.

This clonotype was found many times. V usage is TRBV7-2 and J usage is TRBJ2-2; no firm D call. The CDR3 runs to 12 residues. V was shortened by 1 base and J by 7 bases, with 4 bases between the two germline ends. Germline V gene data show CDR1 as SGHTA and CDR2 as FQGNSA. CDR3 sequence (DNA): TGTGCCAGCAGCTTAGAGGGCGGGGAGCTGTTTTTT. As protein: CASSLEGGELFF.

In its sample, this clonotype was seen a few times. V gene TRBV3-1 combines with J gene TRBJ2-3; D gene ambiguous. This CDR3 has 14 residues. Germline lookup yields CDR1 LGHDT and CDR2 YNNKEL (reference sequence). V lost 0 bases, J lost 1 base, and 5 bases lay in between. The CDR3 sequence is CASSQDHRTDTQYF. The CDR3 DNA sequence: TGTGCCAGCAGCCAAGATCACCGCACAGATACGCAGTATTTT.

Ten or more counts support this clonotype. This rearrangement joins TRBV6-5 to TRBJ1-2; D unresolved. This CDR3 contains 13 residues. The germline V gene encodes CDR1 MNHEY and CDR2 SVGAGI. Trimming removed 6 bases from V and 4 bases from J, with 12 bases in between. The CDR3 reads CASRPIEGYGYTF. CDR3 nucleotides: TGTGCCAGCAGGCCCATTGAGGGCTATGGCTACACCTTC.

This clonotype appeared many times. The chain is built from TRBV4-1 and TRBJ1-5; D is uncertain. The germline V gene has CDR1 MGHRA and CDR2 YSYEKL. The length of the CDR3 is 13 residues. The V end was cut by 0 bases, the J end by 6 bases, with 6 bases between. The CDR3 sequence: CASSQEVRQPQHF. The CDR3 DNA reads TGCGCCAGCAGCCAAGAGGTGCGTCAGCCCCAGCATTTT.

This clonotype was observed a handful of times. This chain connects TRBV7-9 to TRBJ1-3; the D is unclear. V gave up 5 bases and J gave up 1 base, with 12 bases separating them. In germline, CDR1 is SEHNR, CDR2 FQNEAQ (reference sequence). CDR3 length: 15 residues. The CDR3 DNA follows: TGTGCCAGCAGCCTAACCTATGAGTCTGGAAACACCATATATTTT. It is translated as CASSLTYESGNTIYF.

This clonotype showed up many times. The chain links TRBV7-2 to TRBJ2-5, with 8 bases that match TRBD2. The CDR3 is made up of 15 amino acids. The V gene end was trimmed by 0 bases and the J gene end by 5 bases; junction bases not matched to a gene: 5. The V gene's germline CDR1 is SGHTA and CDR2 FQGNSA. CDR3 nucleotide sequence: TGTGCCAGCAGCTTAGCACTAGCGGAAGGGGAGACCCAGTACTTC. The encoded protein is CASSLALAEGETQYF. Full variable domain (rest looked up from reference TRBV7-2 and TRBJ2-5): GAGVSQSPSNKVTEKGKDVELRCDPISGHTALYWYRQSLGQGLEFLIYFQGNSAPDKSGLPSDRFSAERTGGSVSTLTIQRTQQEDSAVYLCASSLALAEGETQYFGPGTRLLVL.

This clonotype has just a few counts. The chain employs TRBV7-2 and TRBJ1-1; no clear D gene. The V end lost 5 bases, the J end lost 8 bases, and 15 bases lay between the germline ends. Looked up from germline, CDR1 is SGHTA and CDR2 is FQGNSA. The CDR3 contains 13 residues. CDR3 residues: CASSKRSGVEAFF. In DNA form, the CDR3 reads TGTGCCAGCAGCAAGAGGAGCGGAGTAGAAGCTTTCTTT.

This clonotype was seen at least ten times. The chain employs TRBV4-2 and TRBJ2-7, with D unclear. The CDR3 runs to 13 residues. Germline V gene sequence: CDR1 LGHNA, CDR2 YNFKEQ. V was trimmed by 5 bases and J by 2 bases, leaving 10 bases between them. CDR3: CASSRDGTYEQYF. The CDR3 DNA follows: TGTGCCAGCAGCAGGGATGGGACCTACGAGCAGTACTTC.

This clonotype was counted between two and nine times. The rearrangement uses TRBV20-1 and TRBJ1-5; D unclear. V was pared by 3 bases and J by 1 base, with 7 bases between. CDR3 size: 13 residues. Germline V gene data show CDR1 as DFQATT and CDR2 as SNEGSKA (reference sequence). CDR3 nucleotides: TGCAGTGCTAGTTTGGCCAGCAATCAGCCCCAGCATTTT. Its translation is CSASLASNQPQHF.

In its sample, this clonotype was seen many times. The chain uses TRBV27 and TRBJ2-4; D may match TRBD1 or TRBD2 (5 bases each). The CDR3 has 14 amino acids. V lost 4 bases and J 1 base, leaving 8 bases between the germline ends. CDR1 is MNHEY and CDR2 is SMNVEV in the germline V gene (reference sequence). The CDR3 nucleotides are TGTGCCAGCAGTTACGGGGACGCCAAAAACATTCAGTACTTC. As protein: CASSYGDAKNIQYF.

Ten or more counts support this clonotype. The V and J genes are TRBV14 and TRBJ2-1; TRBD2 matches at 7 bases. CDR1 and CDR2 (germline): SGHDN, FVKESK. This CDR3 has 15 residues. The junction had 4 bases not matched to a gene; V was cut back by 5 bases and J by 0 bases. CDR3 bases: TGTGCCAGCAGCAGACTAGCCTACTCCTACAATGAGCAGTTCTTC. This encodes CASSRLAYSYNEQFF.

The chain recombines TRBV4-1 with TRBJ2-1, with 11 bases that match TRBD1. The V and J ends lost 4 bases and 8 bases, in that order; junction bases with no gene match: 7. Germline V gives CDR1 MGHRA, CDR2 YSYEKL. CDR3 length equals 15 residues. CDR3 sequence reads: CASSPGQGAKYEQFF. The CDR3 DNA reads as TGCGCCAGCAGCCCAGGACAGGGGGCAAAGTATGAGCAGTTCTTC.

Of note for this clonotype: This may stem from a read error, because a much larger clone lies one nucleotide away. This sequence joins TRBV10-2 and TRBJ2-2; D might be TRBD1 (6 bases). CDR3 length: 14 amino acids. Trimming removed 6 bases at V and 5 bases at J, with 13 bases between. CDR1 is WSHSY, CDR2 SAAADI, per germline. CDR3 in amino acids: CASSGTWRTGELFF. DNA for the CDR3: TGCGCCAGCAGCGGGACATGGCGGACCGGGGAGCTGTTTTTT.

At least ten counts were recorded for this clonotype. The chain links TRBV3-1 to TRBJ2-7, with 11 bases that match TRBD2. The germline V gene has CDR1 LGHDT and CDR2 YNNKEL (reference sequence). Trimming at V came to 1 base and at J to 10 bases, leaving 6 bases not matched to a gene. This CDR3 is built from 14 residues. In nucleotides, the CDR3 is TGTGCCAGCAGCCAAGGACTAGCGGGGAGATTTCAGTACTTC. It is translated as CASSQGLAGRFQYF.

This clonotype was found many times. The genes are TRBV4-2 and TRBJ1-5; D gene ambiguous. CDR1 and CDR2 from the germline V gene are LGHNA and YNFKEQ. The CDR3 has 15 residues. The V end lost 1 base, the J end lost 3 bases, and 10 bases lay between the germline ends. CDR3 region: CASSQGSQTNQPQHF. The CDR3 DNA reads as TGTGCCAGCAGCCAAGGGAGTCAGACCAATCAGCCCCAGCATTTT.

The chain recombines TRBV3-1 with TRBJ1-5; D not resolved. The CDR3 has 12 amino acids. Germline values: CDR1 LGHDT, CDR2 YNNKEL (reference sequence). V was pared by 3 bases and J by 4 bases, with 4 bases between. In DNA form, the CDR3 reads TGTGCCAGCAGCCAGCTTAATCAGCCCCAGCATTTT. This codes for CASSQLNQPQHF.